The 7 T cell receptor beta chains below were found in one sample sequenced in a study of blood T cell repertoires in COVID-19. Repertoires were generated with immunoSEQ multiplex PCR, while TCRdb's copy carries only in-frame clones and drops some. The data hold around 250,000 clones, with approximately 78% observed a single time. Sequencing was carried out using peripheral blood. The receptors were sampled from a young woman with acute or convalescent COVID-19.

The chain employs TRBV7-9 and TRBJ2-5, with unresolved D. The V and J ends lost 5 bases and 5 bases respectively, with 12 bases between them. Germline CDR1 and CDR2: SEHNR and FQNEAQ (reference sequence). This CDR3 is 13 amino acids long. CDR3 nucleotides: TGTGCCAGCAGCCAGGTGGTGTTGGAGACCCAGTACTTC. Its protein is CASSQVVLETQYF.

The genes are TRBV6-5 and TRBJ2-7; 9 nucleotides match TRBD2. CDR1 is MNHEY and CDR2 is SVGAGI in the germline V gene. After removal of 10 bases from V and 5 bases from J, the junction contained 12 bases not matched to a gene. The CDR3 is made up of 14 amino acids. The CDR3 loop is CATIGGRALDEQYF. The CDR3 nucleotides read TGTGCCACCATTGGCGGGAGGGCCTTGGACGAGCAGTACTTC.

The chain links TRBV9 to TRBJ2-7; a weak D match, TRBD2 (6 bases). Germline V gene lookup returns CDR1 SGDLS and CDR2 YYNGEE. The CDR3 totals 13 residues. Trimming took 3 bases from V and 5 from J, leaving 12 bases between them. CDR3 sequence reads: CASSGDGSHEQYF. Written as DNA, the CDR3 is TGTGCCAGCAGCGGGGACGGGAGCCACGAGCAGTACTTC.

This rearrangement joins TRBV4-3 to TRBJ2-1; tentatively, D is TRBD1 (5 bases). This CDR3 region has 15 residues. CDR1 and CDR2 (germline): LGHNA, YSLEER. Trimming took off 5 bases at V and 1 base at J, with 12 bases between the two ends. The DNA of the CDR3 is TGCGCCAGCAGCATGACCAAGGGGTCCTACAATGAGCAGTTCTTC. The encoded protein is CASSMTKGSYNEQFF.

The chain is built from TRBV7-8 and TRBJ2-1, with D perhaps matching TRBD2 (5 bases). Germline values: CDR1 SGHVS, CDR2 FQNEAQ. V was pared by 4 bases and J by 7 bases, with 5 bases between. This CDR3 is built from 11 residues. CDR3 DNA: TGTGCCAGCAGCTCGGGGAATGAGCAGTTCTTC. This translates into CASSSGNEQFF.

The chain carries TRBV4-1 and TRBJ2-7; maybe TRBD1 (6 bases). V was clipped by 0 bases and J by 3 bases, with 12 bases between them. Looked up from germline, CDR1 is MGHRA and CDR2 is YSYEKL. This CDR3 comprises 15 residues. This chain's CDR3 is CASSQDPGQSYEQYF. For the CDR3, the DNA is TGCGCCAGCAGCCAAGACCCAGGACAGAGCTACGAGCAGTACTTC.

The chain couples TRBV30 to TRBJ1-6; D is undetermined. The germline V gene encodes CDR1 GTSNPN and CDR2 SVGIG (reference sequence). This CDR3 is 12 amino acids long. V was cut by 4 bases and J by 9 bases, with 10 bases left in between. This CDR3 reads CAWTSTSSPLHF. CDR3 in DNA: TGTGCCTGGACCAGTACCTCTTCACCCCTCCACTTT.